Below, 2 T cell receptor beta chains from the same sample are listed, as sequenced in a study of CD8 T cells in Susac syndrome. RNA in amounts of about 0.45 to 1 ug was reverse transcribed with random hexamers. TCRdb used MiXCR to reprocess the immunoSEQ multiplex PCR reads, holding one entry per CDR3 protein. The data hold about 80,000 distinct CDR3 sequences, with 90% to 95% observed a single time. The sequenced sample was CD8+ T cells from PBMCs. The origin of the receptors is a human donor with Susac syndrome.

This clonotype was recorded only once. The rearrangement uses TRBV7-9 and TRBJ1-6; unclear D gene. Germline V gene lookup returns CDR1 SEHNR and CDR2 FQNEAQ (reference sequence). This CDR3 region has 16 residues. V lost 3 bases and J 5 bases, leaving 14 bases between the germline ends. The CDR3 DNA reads TGTGCCAGCAGCTTGTCGGAGATTAAAAATAATTCACCCCTCCACTTT. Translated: CASSLSEIKNNSPLHF.

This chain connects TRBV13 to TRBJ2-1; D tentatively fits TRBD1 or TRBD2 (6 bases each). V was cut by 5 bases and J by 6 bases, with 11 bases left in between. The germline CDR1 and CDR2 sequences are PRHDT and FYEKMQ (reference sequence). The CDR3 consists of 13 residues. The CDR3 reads CASSPGASNEQFF. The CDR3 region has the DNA TGTGCCAGCAGCCCGGGGGCATCCAATGAGCAGTTCTTC.